The 20 T cell receptor beta chains in this list originate from one sample, sequenced in a study of T cell responses to AZD1222 COVID-19 vaccine. The data were produced by immunoSEQ multiplex PCR, yet TCRdb's version contains in-frame clones alone and is incomplete. The sample holds fewer than 180,000 clones, 94% seen once. The source material was peripheral blood, sampled on day 0 of AZD1222 vaccination. These TCRs come from an adult in good health.

In this sample, this clone turned up once. The rearrangement uses TRBV4-1 and TRBJ1-2; D may be TRBD1 (5 bases). This CDR3 region has 16 residues. Trimming took off 4 bases at V and 4 bases at J, with 19 bases between the two ends. The V gene's germline CDR1 is MGHRA and CDR2 YSYEKL. The CDR3 region is CASSPGGGHLGYGYTF. The CDR3 nucleotides read TGCGCCAGCAGCCCTGGCGGCGGACACTTGGGCTATGGCTACACCTTC.

This chain connects TRBV11-3 to TRBJ2-7; D unresolved. CDR3 size: 14 residues. CDR1 and CDR2 (germline): SGHNT, YENEEA. V was shortened by 3 bases and J by 7 bases, with 16 bases between the two germline ends. The CDR3 DNA reads as TGTGCCAGCAGCTTGGTAGGGCACAGTTGGGAGCAGTACGTC. This translates into CASSLVGHSWEQYV.

This rearrangement joins TRBV5-1 to TRBJ1-2; D is ambiguous. The CDR3 sequence is 16 residues long. Germline CDR1 reads SGHRS; CDR2 reads YFSETQ. Trimming removed 3 bases at V and 0 bases at J, with 15 bases between. CDR3 sequence (DNA): TGCGCCAGCAGCTGGGCCCCAGCCGGGACTAACTATGGCTACACCTTC. Residues: CASSWAPAGTNYGYTF.

This rearrangement joins TRBV12-3 or TRBV12-4 to TRBJ1-1, with D uncertain. V dropped 3 bases and J dropped 8 bases, with 13 bases sitting between them. The CDR3 is 13 residues long. CDR3 sequence: CASSLRATLEAFF. CDR3 coding DNA: TGTGCCAGCAGTTTGAGGGCTACCCTCGAAGCTTTCTTT.

The J gene is TRBJ1-5, the V gene TRBV6-1; D unresolved. Germline values: CDR1 MNHNS, CDR2 SASEGT. The CDR3 spans 18 residues. Between the trimmed V and J ends, which lost 2 bases and 3 bases, there was a span of 20 bases. CDR3 protein: CASSEILFRGEVNQPQHF. The DNA of the CDR3 is TGTGCCAGCAGTGAAATTCTGTTCAGAGGTGAGGTCAATCAGCCCCAGCATTTT.

This chain connects TRBV7-9 to TRBJ2-7; 15 nucleotides line up with TRBD2. Per the germline V gene, CDR1 is SEHNR and CDR2 is FQNEAQ (reference sequence). The CDR3 length is 19 residues. The J segment lost 5 bases and the V segment lost 4 bases, leaving 15 bases of the junction unmatched. The CDR3 is CASSSGSGTSGGKLDEQYV. The CDR3 nucleotides are TGTGCCAGCAGCTCGGGCTCCGGGACTAGCGGGGGGAAGTTAGACGAGCAGTACGTC.

This chain joins TRBV6-2 or TRBV6-3 and TRBJ1-5, with D perhaps matching TRBD1 (5 bases). V lost 0 bases and J lost 5, with 17 bases in between. Per germline, CDR1 MNHEY and CDR2 SVGEGT. This CDR3 has 17 residues. In nucleotides, the CDR3 is TGTGCCAGCAGTTACTCGGGCGGGGCCCGGGGGGATCAGCCCCAGCATTTT. Residues: CASSYSGGARGDQPQHF.

The rearrangement joins TRBV5-1 to TRBJ1-6, with D perhaps matching TRBD1 (6 bases). CDR3 length: 18 residues. CDR1 SGHRS and CDR2 YFSETQ come from the germline V gene. Trimming took 0 bases from V and 9 from J, leaving 22 bases between them. Here the CDR3 DNA reads TGCGCCAGCAGCTTGGATCTTTCCTATGGCAGGGGCGGTTCACCCCTCCACTTT. Translating it yields CASSLDLSYGRGGSPLHF.

J is TRBJ2-5 and V is TRBV5-1, with D unresolved. V was shortened by 2 bases and J by 6 bases, with 14 bases between the two germline ends. Germline loops: CDR1 SGHRS, CDR2 YFSETQ. This CDR3 spans 14 amino acids. The CDR3 loop reads CASSLGSGSKTQYF. In DNA, the CDR3 is TGCGCCAGCAGCTTAGGTAGTGGGTCGAAGACCCAGTACTTC.

This chain uses TRBV28 with TRBJ2-1; the D gene is possibly TRBD2 (5 bases). The CDR3 covers 16 residues. The germline V gene has CDR1 MDHEN and CDR2 SYDVKM. The V end lost 3 bases, the J end lost 0 bases, and 12 bases lay between the germline ends. CDR3: CASSLRVRSSYNEQFF. The CDR3 DNA is TGTGCCAGCAGTTTGAGGGTACGAAGCTCCTACAATGAGCAGTTCTTC.

The chain employs TRBV25-1 and TRBJ1-6; the D gene is possibly TRBD1 (6 bases). Germline V gene data show CDR1 as MGHDK and CDR2 as SYGVNS. Trimming shortened V by 2 bases and J by 5 bases, and 10 bases separated the two germline ends. The CDR3 consists of 15 residues. The CDR3 region is CASSERTANNSPLHF. Written as DNA, the CDR3 is TGTGCCAGCAGTGAACGGACAGCTAATAATTCACCCCTCCACTTT.

This clone showed up just a few times. This chain links TRBV5-1 with TRBJ2-3, with D tentatively TRBD2 (6 bases). V gave up 4 bases and J gave up 3 bases, with 15 bases separating them. CDR3 size: 15 residues. Looked up from germline, CDR1 is SGHRS and CDR2 is YFSETQ. DNA of the CDR3: TGCGCCAGCAGCCATAGCGGAGTGGGGACAGATACGCAGTATTTT. Protein: CASSHSGVGTDTQYF.

The genes are TRBV2 and TRBJ1-4; 8 bases are a match to TRBD1. V shed 5 bases and J 8 bases; nucleotides not matched to a gene: 13. The CDR3 extends over 16 amino acids. CDR1 SNHLY and CDR2 FYNNEI come from the germline V gene. CDR3 in amino acids: CASSPQYRGEREKLFF. CDR3 sequence (DNA): TGTGCCAGCAGTCCTCAGTACAGGGGGGAGAGGGAAAAACTGTTTTTT.

The CDR3 reads CASVSRAGGNNEQFF. The CDR3 region has the DNA TGTGCCAGCGTCTCGAGAGCGGGAGGTAACAATGAGCAGTTCTTC. The V gene is TRBV2, the J gene TRBJ2-1; 9 nucleotides align to TRBD2. The germline V gene has CDR1 SNHLY and CDR2 FYNNEI. The CDR3 contains 15 residues. The V gene end was trimmed by 8 bases and the J gene end by 5 bases; junction bases not matched to a gene: 10.

The chain recombines TRBV12-3 or TRBV12-4 with TRBJ1-5; possible D gene TRBD1, 6 bases. V was shortened by 3 bases and J by 7 bases, with 10 bases between the two germline ends. This CDR3 spans 13 amino acids. The DNA for the CDR3 is TGTGCCAGCAGTTTCTCACAGGGCCAGCCCCAGCATTTT. Protein product: CASSFSQGQPQHF.

The J gene is TRBJ2-1, the V gene TRBV5-5, with D possibly matching TRBD1 (5 bases). The CDR3 totals 14 residues. The V end lost 0 bases, the J end lost 8 bases, and 12 bases lay between the germline ends. The germline V gene encodes CDR1 SGHKS and CDR2 YYEKEE (reference sequence). CDR3 residues: CASSLAAGYHEQFF. CDR3 nucleotide sequence: TGTGCCAGCAGCTTGGCGGCAGGGTATCATGAGCAGTTCTTC.

V usage is TRBV7-9 and J usage is TRBJ1-2, with D perhaps TRBD1 (5 bases). Germline values: CDR1 SEHNR, CDR2 FQNEAQ (reference sequence). The CDR3 has 13 residues. Between the trimmed V and J ends, which lost 1 base and 6 bases, there was a span of 9 bases. This CDR3 is CASSLGPRDGYTF. The CDR3 region has the DNA TGTGCCAGCAGCTTAGGGCCCAGGGATGGCTACACCTTC.

This clone was seen once. J is TRBJ1-3 and V is TRBV25-1; a weak D match, TRBD1 (5 bases). The germline gives CDR1 MGHDK, CDR2 SYGVNS. The CDR3 has 15 amino acids. The germline V and J ends were trimmed by 2 bases and 6 bases, with 14 bases remaining between them. The CDR3 loop is CASSEHGANENTIYF. CDR3 nucleotide sequence: TGTGCCAGCAGTGAACATGGGGCTAATGAAAACACCATATATTTT. Supplemented by reference TRBV25-1 and TRBJ1-3, the full variable domain reads EADIYQTPRYLVIGTGKKITLECSQTMGHDKMYWYQQDPGMELHLIHYSYGVNSTEKGDLSSESTVSRIRTEHFPLTLESARPSHTSQYLCASSEHGANENTIYFGEGSWLTVV.

V and J are TRBV18 and TRBJ2-1; D is unresolved. The CDR3 length is 14 residues. V shed 3 bases and J shed 6 bases, with 12 bases lying between them. CDR1 is KGHSH, CDR2 LQKENI, per germline. The CDR3 region has the DNA TGTGCCAGCTCACCGGCGGCGCAGCTCAATGAGCAGTTCTTC. It codes for CASSPAAQLNEQFF.

The gene calls are TRBV6-5 and TRBJ1-5; D call uncertain. CDR1 MNHEY and CDR2 SVGAGI come from the germline V gene. V lost 6 bases and J 5 bases, leaving 11 bases between the germline ends. This CDR3 spans 13 amino acids. This CDR3 reads CASSLFPHQPQHF. DNA of the CDR3: TGTGCCAGCAGCCTGTTCCCCCATCAGCCCCAGCATTTT.